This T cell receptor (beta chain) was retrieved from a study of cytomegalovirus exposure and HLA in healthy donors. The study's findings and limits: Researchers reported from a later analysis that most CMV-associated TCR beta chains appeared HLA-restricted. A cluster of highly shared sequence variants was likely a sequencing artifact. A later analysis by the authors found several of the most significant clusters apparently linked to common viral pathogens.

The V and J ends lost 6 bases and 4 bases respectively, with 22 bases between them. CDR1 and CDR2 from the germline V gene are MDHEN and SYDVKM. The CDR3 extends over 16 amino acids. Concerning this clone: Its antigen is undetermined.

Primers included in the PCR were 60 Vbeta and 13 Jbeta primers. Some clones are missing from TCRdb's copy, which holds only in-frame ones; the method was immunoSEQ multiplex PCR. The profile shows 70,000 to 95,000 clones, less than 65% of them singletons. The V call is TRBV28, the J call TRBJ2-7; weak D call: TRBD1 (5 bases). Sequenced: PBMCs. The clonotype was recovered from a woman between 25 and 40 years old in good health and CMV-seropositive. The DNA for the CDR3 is TGTGCCAGCAGGGACGAAAAGGAAGGGGCAGGGTACGAGCAGTACTTC. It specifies CASRDEKEGAGYEQYF. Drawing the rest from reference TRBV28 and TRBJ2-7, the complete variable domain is DVKVTQSSRYLVKRTGEKVFLECVQDMDHENMFWYRQDPGLGLRLIYFSYDVKMKEKGDIPEGYSVSREKKERFSLILESASTNQTSMYLCASRDEKEGAGYEQYFGPGTRLTVT.